Listed below are T cell receptor beta chains from one sample, sequenced in a study of cytomegalovirus exposure and HLA in healthy donors. The data were produced by immunoSEQ multiplex PCR, yet TCRdb's version contains in-frame clones alone and is incomplete. The top ten hold less than 4% of the sample, which has approximately 130,000 clones, 60% to 85% seen once. Input material: PBMCs. The source is a young man in good health and CMV-seronegative. The CDR3 runs from the conserved cysteine through the conserved F or W. D genes are given only for firm matches. Clone size appears in some rows only: once, few, many, or a class for an expanded clone.

>.|.|TRBV7-9|14|TRBJ2-1
CASSYDSTYNEQFF
TGTGCCAGCAGCTACGACTCTACCTACAATGAGCAGTTCTTC
>.|.|TRBV6-5|12|TRBJ2-7
CASGGGPYEQYF
TGTGCCAGCGGTGGGGGCCCCTACGAGCAGTACTTC
>.|TRBD2|TRBV28|13|TRBJ2-5
CASILSGGETQYF
TGTGCCAGCATCCTATCGGGGGGGGAGACCCAGTACTTC
>.|.|TRBV7-9|15|TRBJ1-1
CASGEFRTSLPRAFF
TGTGCCAGTGGTGAATTCAGGACATCCCTTCCCAGGGCTTTCTTT
>.|.|TRBV5-8|17|TRBJ2-4
CASSNPRQFLAKNIQYF
TGTGCCAGCAGCAACCCCCGACAGTTCCTAGCCAAAAACATTCAGTACTTC
>once|.|TRBV13|15|TRBJ1-1
CASSLGQGINTEAFF
TGTGCCAGCAGCTTAGGCCAGGGGATAAACACTGAAGCTTTCTTT
>.|.|TRBV9|13|TRBJ1-5
CASSSTVNQPQHF
TGTGCCAGCAGCTCGACAGTCAATCAGCCCCAGCATTTT
>few|.|TRBV18|14|TRBJ2-3
CASSPTVREDTQYF
TGTGCCAGCTCACCAACCGTCCGGGAGGATACGCAGTATTTT
>few|.|TRBV7-9|14|TRBJ1-5
CASSENTGNQPQHF
TGTGCCAGCAGCGAAAATACAGGGAACCAGCCCCAGCATTTT
>once|.|TRBV11-2|14|TRBJ2-2
CASSGTWNTGELFF
TGTGCCAGCAGCGGGACTTGGAACACCGGGGAGCTGTTTTTT
>few|TRBD2|TRBV10-3|15|TRBJ2-5
CAISETRTSGETQYF
TGTGCCATCAGTGAGACACGGACTAGCGGGGAGACCCAGTACTTC
>.|TRBD1|TRBV7-2|15|TRBJ2-7
CASSARTGDSYEQYF
TGTGCCAGCAGCGCCCGGACAGGGGACTCCTACGAGCAGTACTTC
>.|.|TRBV27|16|TRBJ1-1
CASSPRRGTQGTEAFF
TGTGCCAGCAGCCCCCGTCGAGGGACACAGGGCACTGAAGCTTTCTTT
>few|TRBD1|TRBV9|17|TRBJ1-5
CASSGAEKGGPEQPQHF
TGTGCCAGCAGCGGGGCCGAAAAAGGGGGCCCAGAACAGCCCCAGCATTTT
>.|TRBD1|TRBV2|14|TRBJ2-3
CASTEPRGPDTQYF
TGTGCCAGCACCGAACCCAGGGGGCCAGATACGCAGTATTTT
>.|.|TRBV4-3|14|TRBJ1-5
CASSQDRLSQPQHF
TGCGCCAGCAGCCAAGATCGTCTGAGTCAGCCCCAGCATTTT
>medium-sized|.|TRBV25-1|12|TRBJ2-1
CASALRRGEQFF
TGTGCCAGCGCCTTGAGGCGTGGTGAGCAGTTCTTC
>.|.|TRBV7-8|12|TRBJ2-3
CASSSMADTQYF
TGTGCCAGCAGCTCAATGGCCGATACGCAGTATTTT
>.|.|TRBV2|11|TRBJ1-1
CASSEVSEAFF
TGTGCCAGCAGTGAAGTCTCTGAAGCTTTCTTT
>.|TRBD1|TRBV10-3|16|TRBJ1-2
CAISESGPGGSDGYTF
TGTGCCATCAGTGAGTCAGGGCCAGGGGGATCAGATGGCTACACCTTC
>.|TRBD1|TRBV6-5|15|TRBJ2-2
CASSWAGGSTGELFF
TGTGCCAGCAGTTGGGCAGGGGGTTCTACCGGGGAGCTGTTTTTT
>few|TRBD2|TRBV27|13|TRBJ2-7
CASSKAGTYEQYF
TGTGCCAGCAGTAAAGCGGGGACCTACGAGCAGTACTTC